The present T cell receptor beta chain was sequenced within a study of blood T cell repertoires in COVID-19. Whole-study context: Researchers got acute and convalescent COVID-19 samples from the United States, Italy and Spain.

Methods used by the authors: For nucleated cells, counts were estimated from reference gene primer amplification. The repertoire was sequenced with immunoSEQ multiplex PCR; TCRdb's copy has only in-frame clones and lacks some. V and J calls and clone size are as listed in that table; D and trimming were resolved from the DNA. The sample includes 200,000 to 300,000 clones, more than 85% of them seen just once. Germline values: CDR1 LNHNV, CDR2 YYDKDF (reference sequence). CDR3 length: 17 residues. V was shortened by 2 bases and J by 0 bases, with 14 bases between the two germline ends. Patients of the Seattle cohort, enrolled during active infection, were followed longitudinally.

The rearrangement links TRBV15 to TRBJ1-3; a possible D gene is TRBD1 (6 bases). This TCR came from a woman aged 60-70 years with COVID-19, enrolled during active disease. The specimen sequenced was peripheral blood. The CDR3 reads CATSRPADRFSGNTIYF. Written as DNA, the CDR3 is TGTGCCACCAGCAGACCCGCCGACAGGTTCTCTGGAAACACCATATATTTT.